Detailed here is one T cell receptor (beta chain). Adults of Caucasian background living in Nashville, Tennessee made up all donors. Germline V gene data show CDR1 as MDHEN and CDR2 as SYDVKM. There are 18 residues in the CDR3. Trimming at V came to 6 bases and at J to 0 bases, leaving 9 bases not matched to a gene. Investigators spread the genomic DNA of each subset evenly over several immunoSEQ plates. Per the original methods: Owing to the provision of junction-only sequences devoid of quality scores by immunoSEQ, filtering differed. Data came from immunoSEQ multiplex PCR; TCRdb stores just in-frame clones and leaves some out. Clone size and the V and J calls come from that table; the DNA yielded D and trimming. The sample lists 490,000 or so clones; about 82% were seen once. The data were taken from a study of shared clonotypes between healthy human individuals.

The sequence was collected from a woman aged 40 to 55 in good health. Some clones in this sample may be carry-over from other donors' samples. The genes are TRBV28 and TRBJ2-6, with TRBD1 identical over 9 bases. Sequenced input: PBMCs. The CDR3 DNA is TGTGCCAGCAGCCCCGGGACAGGGTCCCACTCTGGGGCCAACGTCCTGACTTTC. Translating it yields CASSPGTGSHSGANVLTF.